Listed here is a single TCR beta chain. The sample holds one count of this clonotype. Its antigen is still unknown. No quality values exist for individual bases; no much larger clone is one base distant. Just one read gives weak support. The CDR3 sequence holds 13 residues, the cysteine and phenylalanine included. The sequence is cut down to CDR3 DNA, 39 bases in frame from base 1. After removal of 5 bases from V and 7 bases from J, the junction retains 6 bases not matched to a gene. CDR1 and CDR2 are drawn from the germline V gene: SGHAT, FQNNGV. To prepare the library, PCR was applied. The sample was run on an Illumina HiSeq 4000. Bulk TCR libraries were generated as previously described, with the TCR primers listed in Table S5 used. Total RNA was purified with the Qiagen AllPrep DNA/RNA kit. Before analysis, reads from multiple sequencing runs of one library were combined. Processing in the source paper ran as follows. Reads were retained only if their TCR constant sequence matched exactly, and those retained reads were trimmed to 150 nt and grouped according to their 12-nt molecular barcodes. Reads within each barcode group were sub-clustered using a 15% Levenshtein threshold, and quality-weighted consensus sequences were constructed for each RNA molecule. Non-functional sequences were excluded, and lower-count sequences lying one edit away from another sequence were also excluded. Barcode sub-clusters with fewer than 20% of the maximum read count were removed, based on fitting two negative binomial distributions. Through fastp at Q25 and MiXCR, TCRdb rebuilt clones from the public reads, retaining in-frame beta chains. Every distinct CDR3 protein forms one entry, paired with its most common genes and DNA. TCRdb, not the authors, supplied the V and J calls. The sample records around 460,000 distinct CDR3 sequences, 20% to 25% of which are singletons. 0.65% to 0.95% of the sample rests with the top ten.

The data were taken from a study of molecular identifiers for immune sequencing clone quantification (dated by TCRdb to the late 2010s). Background on the whole study: For a replicate experiment, RNA from approximately 20,000 or 100,000 naive CD8 T cells was divided into five aliquots, of which four were sequenced. This methods study benchmarked molecular-identifier clustering-based TCR repertoire sequencing (MIDCIRS) and TCR RNA copy counting, using CD8 T cells to do so.

Libraries of naive CD8 T cells were generated from around 20,000 to 990,000 sorted cells, with 10%, 30% or 50% of the purified RNA used. On a BD FACSAria II, naive CD8 T cells were FACS-sorted as CD8+CD4-CCR7+CD45RA+ and collected into RLT Plus buffer. Detection sensitivity was tested by spiking Jurkat RNA equal to roughly ten TCR copies' worth into samples containing 20,000-1,000,000 naive CD8 T cells. Enrichment of CD8 T cells was performed with RosetteSep CD8+ T Cell Enrichment Cocktail and Ficoll-Paque, after which ACK red cell lysis was carried out. Study-wide findings and limitations: Clones above 20 RNA copies held over 99% of molecules in CMV-specific effector cells but under 1% in naive cells. The naive libraries included spiked-in Jurkat TCR RNA (around 10 copies' worth), and this RNA is not part of the donor repertoire. Spiked-in Jurkat TCR RNA equivalent to a single cell was reported to be detectable even among 980,000 or so naive CD8 T cells. About 3 recovered TCR RNA copies per cell were obtained by modeling, versus about 10 by digital PCR, implying a capture efficiency of about 30%. Without barcode sub-clustering, chimeric consensus sequences inflated TCR diversity; chimeras reached as high as 47%. Highly expanded clone sizes could be underestimated because identical TCR molecules may share a barcode.

The chain couples TRBV11-2 to TRBJ1-2, and TRBD1 matches 8 of the central bases. This TCR derives from a human donor in good health. Some libraries in this study had Jurkat cell RNA spiked in. The sample was naive CD8+ T cells from blood, with Jurkat cell RNA spiked in. The cell subset or site label, as the study defines it: FACS-sorted CD8+CD4-CCR7+CD45RA+ naive T cells. The nucleotide sequence is TGTGCCAGCAGCGCGACAGGGGCGGGTGGCTACACCTTC. It translates as CASSATGAGGYTF.